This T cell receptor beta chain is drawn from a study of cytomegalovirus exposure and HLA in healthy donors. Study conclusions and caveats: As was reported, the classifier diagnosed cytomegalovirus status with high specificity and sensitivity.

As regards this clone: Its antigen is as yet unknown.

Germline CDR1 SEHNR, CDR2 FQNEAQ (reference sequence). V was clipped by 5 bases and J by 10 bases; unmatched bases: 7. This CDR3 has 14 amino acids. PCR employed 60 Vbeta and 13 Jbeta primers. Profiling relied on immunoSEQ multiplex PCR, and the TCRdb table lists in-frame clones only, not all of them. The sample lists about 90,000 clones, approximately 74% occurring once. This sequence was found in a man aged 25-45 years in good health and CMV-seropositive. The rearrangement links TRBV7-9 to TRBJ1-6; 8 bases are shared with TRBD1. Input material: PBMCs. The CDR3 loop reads CASSLDRGKSPLHF. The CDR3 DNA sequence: TGTGCCAGCAGCCTAGACAGGGGAAAATCACCCCTCCACTTT. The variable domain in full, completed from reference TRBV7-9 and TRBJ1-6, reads DTGVSQNPRHKITKRGQNVTFRCDPISEHNRLYWYRQTLGQGPEFLTYFQNEAQLEKSRLLSDRFSAERPKGSFSTLEIQRTEQGDSAMYLCASSLDRGKSPLHFGNGTRLTVT.